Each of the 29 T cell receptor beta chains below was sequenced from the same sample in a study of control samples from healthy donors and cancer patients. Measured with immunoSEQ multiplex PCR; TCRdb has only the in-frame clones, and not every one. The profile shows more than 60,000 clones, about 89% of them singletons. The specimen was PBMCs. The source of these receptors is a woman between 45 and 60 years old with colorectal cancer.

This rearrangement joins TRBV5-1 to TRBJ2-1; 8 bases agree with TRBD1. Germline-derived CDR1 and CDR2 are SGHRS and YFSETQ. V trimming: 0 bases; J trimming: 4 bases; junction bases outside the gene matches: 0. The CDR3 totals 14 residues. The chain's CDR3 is CASSLGQGYNEQFF. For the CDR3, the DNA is TGCGCCAGCAGCTTGGGACAGGGGTACAATGAGCAGTTCTTC.

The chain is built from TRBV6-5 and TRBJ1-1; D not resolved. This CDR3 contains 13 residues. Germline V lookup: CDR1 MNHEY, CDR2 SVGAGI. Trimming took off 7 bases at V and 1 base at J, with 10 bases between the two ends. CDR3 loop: CASKTLANTEAFF. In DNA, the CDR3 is TGTGCCAGCAAAACTCTCGCGAACACTGAAGCTTTCTTT.

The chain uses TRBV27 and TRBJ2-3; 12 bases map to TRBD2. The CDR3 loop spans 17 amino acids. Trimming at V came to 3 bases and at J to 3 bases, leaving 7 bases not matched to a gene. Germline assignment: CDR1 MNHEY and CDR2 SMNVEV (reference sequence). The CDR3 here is CASSFRLAGGFTDTQYF. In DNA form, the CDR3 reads TGTGCCAGCAGTTTTCGGCTAGCGGGGGGGTTTACAGATACGCAGTATTTT.

The CDR3 here is CASTGHDIYYGYTF. In DNA form, the CDR3 reads TGTGCCAGCACCGGTCACGACATCTACTATGGCTACACCTTC. The V gene is TRBV11-3, the J gene TRBJ1-2; no clear D gene. The CDR3 contains 14 residues. V was cut by 7 bases and J by 3 bases, with 15 bases left in between. Germline V gene data show CDR1 as SGHNT and CDR2 as YENEEA.

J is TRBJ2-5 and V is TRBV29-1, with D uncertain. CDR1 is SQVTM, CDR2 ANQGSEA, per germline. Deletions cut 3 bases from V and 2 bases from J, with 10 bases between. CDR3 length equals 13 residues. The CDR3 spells CSVEGRPQETQYF. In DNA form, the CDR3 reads TGCAGCGTTGAGGGTAGACCACAAGAGACCCAGTACTTC.

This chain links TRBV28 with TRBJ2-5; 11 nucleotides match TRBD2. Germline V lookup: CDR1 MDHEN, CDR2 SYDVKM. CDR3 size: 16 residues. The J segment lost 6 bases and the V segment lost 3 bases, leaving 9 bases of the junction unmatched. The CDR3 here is CASSFISGGAGKTQYF. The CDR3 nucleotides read TGTGCCAGCAGTTTTATTAGCGGGGGGGCCGGGAAGACCCAGTACTTC.

The CDR3 loop is CASSYGGAGANVLTF. The CDR3 region has the DNA TGTGCCAGCAGTTACGGTGGCGCCGGGGCCAACGTCCTGACTTTC. The genes are TRBV6-2 or TRBV6-3 and TRBJ2-6; no reliable D call. Between the trimmed V and J ends, which lost 2 bases and 4 bases, there was a span of 9 bases. This CDR3 is built from 15 residues. Germline CDR1 reads MNHEY; CDR2 reads SVGEGT.

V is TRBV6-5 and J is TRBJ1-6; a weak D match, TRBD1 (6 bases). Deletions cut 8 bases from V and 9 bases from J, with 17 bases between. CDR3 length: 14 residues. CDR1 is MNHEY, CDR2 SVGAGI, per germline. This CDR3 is CASSTGGSSSPLHF. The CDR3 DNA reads TGTGCCAGCTCCACGGGGGGCTCTAGTTCACCCCTCCACTTT.

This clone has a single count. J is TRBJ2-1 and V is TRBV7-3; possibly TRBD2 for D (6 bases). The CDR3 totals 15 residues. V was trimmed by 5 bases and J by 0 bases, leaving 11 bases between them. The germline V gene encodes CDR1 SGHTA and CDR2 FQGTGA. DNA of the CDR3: TGTGCCAGCAGCCCAGAGGGACTCTCCTACAATGAGCAGTTCTTC. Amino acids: CASSPEGLSYNEQFF.

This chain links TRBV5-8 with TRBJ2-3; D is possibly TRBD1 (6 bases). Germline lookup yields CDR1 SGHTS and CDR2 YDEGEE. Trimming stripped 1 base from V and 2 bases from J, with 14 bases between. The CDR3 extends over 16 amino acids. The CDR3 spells CASSLHRDTHTDTQYF. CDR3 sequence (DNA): TGTGCCAGCAGCTTGCACCGGGACACCCACACAGATACGCAGTATTTT.

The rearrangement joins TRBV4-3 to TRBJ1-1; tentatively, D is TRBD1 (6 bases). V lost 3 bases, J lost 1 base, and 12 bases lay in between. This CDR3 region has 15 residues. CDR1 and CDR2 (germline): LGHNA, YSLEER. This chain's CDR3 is CASSHNAQGNTEAFF. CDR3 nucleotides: TGCGCCAGCAGCCATAACGCACAGGGGAACACTGAAGCTTTCTTT.

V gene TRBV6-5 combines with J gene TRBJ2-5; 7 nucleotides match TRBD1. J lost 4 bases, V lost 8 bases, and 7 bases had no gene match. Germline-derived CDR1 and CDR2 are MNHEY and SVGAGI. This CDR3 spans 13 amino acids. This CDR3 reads CASLQGWGETQYF. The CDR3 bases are TGTGCCAGCCTACAGGGGTGGGGAGAGACCCAGTACTTC.

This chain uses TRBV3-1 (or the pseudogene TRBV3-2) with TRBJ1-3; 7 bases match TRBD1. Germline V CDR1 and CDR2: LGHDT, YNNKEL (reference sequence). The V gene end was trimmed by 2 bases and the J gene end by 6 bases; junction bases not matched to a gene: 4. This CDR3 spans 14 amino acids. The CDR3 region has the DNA TGTGCCAGCAGCCAATCGGACAGGACAAACACCATATATTTT. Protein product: CASSQSDRTNTIYF.

This CDR3 reads CSVWDHLNGYTF. CDR3 nucleotides: TGCAGCGTTTGGGACCACCTCAACGGCTACACCTTC. The rearrangement uses TRBV29-1 and TRBJ1-2; D is perhaps TRBD1 (5 bases). V lost 5 bases and J lost 8, with 15 bases in between. Germline loops: CDR1 SQVTM, CDR2 ANQGSEA. The CDR3 loop spans 12 amino acids.

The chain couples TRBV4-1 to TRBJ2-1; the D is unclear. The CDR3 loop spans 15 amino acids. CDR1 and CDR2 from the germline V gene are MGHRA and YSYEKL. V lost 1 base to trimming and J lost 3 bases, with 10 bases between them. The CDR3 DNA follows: TGCGCCAGCAGCCAAGGTAGGGTGTACTACAATGAGCAGTTCTTC. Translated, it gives CASSQGRVYYNEQFF.

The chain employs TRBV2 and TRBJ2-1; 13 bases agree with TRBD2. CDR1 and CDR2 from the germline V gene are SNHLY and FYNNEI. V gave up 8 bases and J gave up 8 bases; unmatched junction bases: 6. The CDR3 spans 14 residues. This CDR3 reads CASGGTSGVHEQFF. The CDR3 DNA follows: TGTGCCAGCGGCGGGACTAGCGGGGTCCATGAGCAGTTCTTC.

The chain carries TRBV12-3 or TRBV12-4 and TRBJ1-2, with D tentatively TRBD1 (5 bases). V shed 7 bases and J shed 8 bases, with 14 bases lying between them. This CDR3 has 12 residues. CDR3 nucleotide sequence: TGTGCCAGCATCGGACCAGGGAGAGGCTACACCTTC. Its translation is CASIGPGRGYTF.

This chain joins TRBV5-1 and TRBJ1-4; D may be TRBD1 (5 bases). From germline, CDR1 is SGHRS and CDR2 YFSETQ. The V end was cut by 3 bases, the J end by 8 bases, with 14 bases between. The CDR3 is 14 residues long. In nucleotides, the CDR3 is TGCGCCAGCAGCTGGGGCGGACAAGCAGAAAAACTGTTTTTT. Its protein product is CASSWGGQAEKLFF.

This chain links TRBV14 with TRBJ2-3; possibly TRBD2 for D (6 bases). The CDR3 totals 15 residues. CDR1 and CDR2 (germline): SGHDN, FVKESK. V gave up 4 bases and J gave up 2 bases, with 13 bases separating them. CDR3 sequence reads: CASSLPGTFTDTQYF. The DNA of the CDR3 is TGTGCCAGCAGCCTTCCCGGGACTTTCACAGATACGCAGTATTTT.

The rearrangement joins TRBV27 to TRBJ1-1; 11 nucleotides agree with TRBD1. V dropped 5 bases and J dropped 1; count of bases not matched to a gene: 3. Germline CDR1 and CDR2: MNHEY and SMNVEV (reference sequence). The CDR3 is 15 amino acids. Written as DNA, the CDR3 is TGTGCCAGCAGTGGACAGGGGGCTTCGAACACTGAAGCTTTCTTT. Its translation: CASSGQGASNTEAFF.

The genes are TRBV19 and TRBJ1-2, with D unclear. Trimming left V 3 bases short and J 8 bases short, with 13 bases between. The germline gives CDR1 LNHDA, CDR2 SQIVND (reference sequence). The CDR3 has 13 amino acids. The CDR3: CASSIGEANGYTF. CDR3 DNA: TGTGCCAGTAGTATCGGGGAGGCCAACGGCTACACCTTC.

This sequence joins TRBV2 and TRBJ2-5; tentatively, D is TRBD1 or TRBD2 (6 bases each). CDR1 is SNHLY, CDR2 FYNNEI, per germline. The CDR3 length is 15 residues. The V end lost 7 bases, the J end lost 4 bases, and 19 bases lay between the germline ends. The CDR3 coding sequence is TGTGCCAGCACCCTAAGGGGGGTAGGCGTAGAGACCCAGTACTTC. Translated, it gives CASTLRGVGVETQYF.

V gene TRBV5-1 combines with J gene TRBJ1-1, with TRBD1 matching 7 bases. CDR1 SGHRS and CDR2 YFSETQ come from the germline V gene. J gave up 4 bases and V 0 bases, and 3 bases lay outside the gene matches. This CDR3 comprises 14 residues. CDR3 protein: CASSLGQGVTEAFF. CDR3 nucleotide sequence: TGCGCCAGCAGCTTGGGACAGGGAGTCACTGAAGCTTTCTTT.

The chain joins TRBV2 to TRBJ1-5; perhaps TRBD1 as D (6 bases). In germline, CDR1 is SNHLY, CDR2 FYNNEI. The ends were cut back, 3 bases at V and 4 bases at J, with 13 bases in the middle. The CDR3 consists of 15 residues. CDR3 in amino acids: CASSEESGQNQPQHF. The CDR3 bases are TGTGCCAGCAGTGAGGAATCCGGACAGAATCAGCCCCAGCATTTT.

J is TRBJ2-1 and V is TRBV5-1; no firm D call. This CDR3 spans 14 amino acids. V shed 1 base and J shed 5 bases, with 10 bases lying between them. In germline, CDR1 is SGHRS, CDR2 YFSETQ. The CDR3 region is CASSLNQDNNEQFF. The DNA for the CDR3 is TGCGCCAGCAGCTTGAACCAGGATAACAATGAGCAGTTCTTC. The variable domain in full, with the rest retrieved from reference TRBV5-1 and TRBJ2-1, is KAGVTQTPRYLIKTRGQQVTLSCSPISGHRSVSWYQQTPGQGLQFLFEYFSETQRNKGNFPGRFSGRQFSNSRSEMNVSTLELGDSALYLCASSLNQDNNEQFFGPGTRLTVL.

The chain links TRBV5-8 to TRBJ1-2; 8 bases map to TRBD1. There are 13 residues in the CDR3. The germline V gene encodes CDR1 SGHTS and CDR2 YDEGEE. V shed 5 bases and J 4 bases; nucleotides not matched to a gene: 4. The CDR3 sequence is CASRQTGVYGYTF. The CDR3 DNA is TGTGCCAGCAGGCAGACAGGGGTCTATGGCTACACCTTC.

CDR3 nucleotide sequence: TGTGCCACCAGCAGAGATAGTGGTTACAATGAGCAGTTCTTC. Protein: CATSRDSGYNEQFF. The chain combines TRBV15 with TRBJ2-1; D gene uncertain. The V and J ends lost 0 bases and 4 bases respectively, with 7 bases between them. From germline, CDR1 is LNHNV and CDR2 YYDKDF (reference sequence). The CDR3 is made up of 14 amino acids.

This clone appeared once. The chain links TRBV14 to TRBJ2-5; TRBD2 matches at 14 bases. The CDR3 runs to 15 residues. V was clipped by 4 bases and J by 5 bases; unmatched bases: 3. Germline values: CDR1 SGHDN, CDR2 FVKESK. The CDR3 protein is CASSRLAGGPETQYF. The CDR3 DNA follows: TGTGCCAGCAGCCGACTAGCGGGGGGGCCCGAGACCCAGTACTTC.

This chain's CDR3 is CATSDPGAALEGYTF. CDR3 nucleotides: TGTGCCACCAGTGATCCCGGGGCCGCTCTAGAGGGCTACACCTTC. The J gene is TRBJ1-2, the V gene TRBV24-1; D possibly corresponds to TRBD1 (5 bases). Germline V CDR1 and CDR2: KGHDR, SFDVKD. The V end lost 3 bases, the J end lost 8 bases, and 18 bases lay between the germline ends. CDR3 length: 15 residues.